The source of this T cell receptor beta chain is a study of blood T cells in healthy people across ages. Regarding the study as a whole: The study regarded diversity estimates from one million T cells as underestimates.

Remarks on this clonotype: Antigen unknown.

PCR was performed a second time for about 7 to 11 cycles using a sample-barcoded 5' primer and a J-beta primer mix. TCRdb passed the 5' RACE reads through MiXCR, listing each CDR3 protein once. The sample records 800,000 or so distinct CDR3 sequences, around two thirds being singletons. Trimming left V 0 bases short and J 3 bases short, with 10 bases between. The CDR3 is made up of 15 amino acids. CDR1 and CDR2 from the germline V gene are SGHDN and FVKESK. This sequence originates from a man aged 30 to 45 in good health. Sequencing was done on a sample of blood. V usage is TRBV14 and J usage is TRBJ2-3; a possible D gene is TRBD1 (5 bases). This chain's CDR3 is CASSQEWTRTDTQYF. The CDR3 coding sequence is TGTGCCAGCAGCCAAGAATGGACAAGGACAGATACGCAGTATTTT. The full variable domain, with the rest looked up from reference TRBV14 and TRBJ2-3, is EAGVTQFPSHSVIEKGQTVTLRCDPISGHDNLYWYRRVMGKEIKFLLHFVKESKQDESGMPNNRFLAERTGGTYSTLKVQPAELEDSGVYFCASSQEWTRTDTQYFGPGTRLTVL.